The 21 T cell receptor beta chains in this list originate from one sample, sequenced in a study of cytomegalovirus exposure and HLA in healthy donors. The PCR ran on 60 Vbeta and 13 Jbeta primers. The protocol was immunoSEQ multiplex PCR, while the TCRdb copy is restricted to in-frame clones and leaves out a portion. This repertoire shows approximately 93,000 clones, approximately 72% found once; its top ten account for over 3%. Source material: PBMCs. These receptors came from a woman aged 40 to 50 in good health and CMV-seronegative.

The CDR3: CASSRGGDTQYF. The CDR3 DNA reads TGTGCCAGCAGCAGGGGAGGGGATACGCAGTATTTT. The V and J genes are TRBV27 and TRBJ2-3; possibly TRBD2 for D (7 bases). Germline values: CDR1 MNHEY, CDR2 SMNVEV (reference sequence). There are 12 residues in the CDR3. With 6 bases removed from V and 6 bases from J, the gap between germline ends came to 10 bases.

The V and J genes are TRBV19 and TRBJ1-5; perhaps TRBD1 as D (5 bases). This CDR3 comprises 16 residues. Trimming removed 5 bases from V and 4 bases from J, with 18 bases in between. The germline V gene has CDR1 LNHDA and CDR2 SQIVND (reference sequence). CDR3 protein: CASSSRLGKGNQPQHF. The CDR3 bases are TGTGCCAGTAGTTCTAGACTGGGAAAGGGGAATCAGCCCCAGCATTTT.

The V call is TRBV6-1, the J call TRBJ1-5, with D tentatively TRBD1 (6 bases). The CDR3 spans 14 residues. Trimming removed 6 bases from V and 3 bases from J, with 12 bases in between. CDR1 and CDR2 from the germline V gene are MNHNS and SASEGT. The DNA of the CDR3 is TGTGCCAGCAGGTATACAGGGCCCAATCAGCCCCAGCATTTT. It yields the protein CASRYTGPNQPQHF.

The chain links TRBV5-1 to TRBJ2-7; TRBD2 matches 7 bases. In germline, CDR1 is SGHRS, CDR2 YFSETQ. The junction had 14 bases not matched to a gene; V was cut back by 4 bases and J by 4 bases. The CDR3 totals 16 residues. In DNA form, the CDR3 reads TGCGCCAGCAGCCCCAGACTAGCACCGACGGGGTACGAGCAGTACTTC. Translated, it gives CASSPRLAPTGYEQYF.

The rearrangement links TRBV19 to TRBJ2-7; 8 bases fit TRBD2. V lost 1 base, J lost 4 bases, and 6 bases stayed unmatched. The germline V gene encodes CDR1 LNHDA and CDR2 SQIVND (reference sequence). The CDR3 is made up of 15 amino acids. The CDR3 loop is CASSIAIAGYYEQYF. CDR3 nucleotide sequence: TGTGCCAGTAGTATAGCGATAGCGGGATATTACGAGCAGTACTTC.

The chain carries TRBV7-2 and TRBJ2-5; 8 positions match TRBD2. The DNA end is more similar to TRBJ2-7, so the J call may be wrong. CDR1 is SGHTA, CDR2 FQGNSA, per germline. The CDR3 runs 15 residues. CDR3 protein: CASSLSSGGYYEQYF. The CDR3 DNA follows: TGTGCCAGCAGCTTATCATCGGGAGGGTATTACGAGCAGTACTTC.

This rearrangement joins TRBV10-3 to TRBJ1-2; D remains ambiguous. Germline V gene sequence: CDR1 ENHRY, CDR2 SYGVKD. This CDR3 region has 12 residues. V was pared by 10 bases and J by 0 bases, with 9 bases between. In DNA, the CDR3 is TGTGCCACACAAAGTTCTAACTATGGCTACACCTTC. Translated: CATQSSNYGYTF.

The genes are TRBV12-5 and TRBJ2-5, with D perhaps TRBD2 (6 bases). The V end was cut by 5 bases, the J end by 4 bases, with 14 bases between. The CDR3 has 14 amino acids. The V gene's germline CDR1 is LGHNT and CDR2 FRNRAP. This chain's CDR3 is CASGTGAQGETQYF. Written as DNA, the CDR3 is TGTGCTAGTGGTACGGGAGCCCAAGGAGAGACCCAGTACTTC.

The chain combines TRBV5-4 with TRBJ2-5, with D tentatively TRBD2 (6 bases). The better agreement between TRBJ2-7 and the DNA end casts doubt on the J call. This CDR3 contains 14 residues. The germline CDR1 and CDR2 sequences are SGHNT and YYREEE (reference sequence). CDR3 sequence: CASSLGGTRYEQYF. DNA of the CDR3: TGTGCCAGCAGCTTGGGTGGGACTCGGTACGAGCAGTACTTC.

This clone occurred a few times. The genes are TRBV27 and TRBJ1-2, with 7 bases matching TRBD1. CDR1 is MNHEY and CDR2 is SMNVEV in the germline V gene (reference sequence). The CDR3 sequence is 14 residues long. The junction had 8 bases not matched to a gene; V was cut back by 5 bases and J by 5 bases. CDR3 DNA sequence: TGTGCCAGCAGTCTTTCCGGACAGGATTATGGCTACACCTTC. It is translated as CASSLSGQDYGYTF.

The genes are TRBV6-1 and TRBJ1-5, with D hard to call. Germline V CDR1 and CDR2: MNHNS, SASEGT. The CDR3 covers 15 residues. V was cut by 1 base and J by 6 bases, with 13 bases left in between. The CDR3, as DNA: TGTGCCAGCAGTGAAGGCCCTCAGCGGAGTCAGCCCCAGCATTTT. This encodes CASSEGPQRSQPQHF.

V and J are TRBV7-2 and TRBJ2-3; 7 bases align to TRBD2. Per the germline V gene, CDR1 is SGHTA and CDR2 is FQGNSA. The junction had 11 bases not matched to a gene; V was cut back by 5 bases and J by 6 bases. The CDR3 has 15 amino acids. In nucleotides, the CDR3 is TGTGCCAGCAGCCAACGCGGCGGGAGTTGGGATACGCAGTATTTT. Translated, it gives CASSQRGGSWDTQYF. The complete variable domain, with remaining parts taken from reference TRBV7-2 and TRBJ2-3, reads GAGVSQSPSNKVTEKGKDVELRCDPISGHTALYWYRQSLGQGLEFLIYFQGNSAPDKSGLPSDRFSAERTGGSVSTLTIQRTQQEDSAVYLCASSQRGGSWDTQYFGPGTRLTVL.

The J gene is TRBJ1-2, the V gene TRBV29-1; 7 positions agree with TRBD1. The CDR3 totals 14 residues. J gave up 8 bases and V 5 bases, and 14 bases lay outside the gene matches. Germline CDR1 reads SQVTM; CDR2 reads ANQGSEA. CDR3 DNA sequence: TGCAGCGTTAGGACAGGTTTCTCAGGGGACGGCTACACCTTC. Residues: CSVRTGFSGDGYTF. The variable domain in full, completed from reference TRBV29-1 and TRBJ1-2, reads SAVISQKPSRDICQRGTSLTIQCQVDSQVTMMFWYRQQPGQSLTLIATANQGSEATYESGFVIDKFPISRPNLTFSTLTVSNMSPEDSSIYLCSVRTGFSGDGYTFGSGTRLTVV.

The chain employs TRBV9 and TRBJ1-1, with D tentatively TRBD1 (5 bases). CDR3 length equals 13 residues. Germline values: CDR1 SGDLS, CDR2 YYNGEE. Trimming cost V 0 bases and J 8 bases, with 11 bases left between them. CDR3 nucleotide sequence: TGTGCCAGCAGCGTAGAGGGGCACCAGGAAGCTTTCTTT. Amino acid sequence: CASSVEGHQEAFF.

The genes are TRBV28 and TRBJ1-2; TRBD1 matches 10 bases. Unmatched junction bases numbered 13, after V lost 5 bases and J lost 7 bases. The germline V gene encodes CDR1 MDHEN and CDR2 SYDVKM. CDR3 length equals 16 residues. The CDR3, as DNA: TGTGCCAGCAGTACCCGAGACCTGACAGGGGGCATTGGCTACACCTTC. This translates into CASSTRDLTGGIGYTF.

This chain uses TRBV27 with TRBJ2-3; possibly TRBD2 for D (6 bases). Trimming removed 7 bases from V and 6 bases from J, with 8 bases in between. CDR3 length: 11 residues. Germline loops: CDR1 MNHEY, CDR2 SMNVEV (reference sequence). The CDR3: CASIGGDTQYF. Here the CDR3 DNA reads TGTGCCAGCATTGGGGGGGATACGCAGTATTTT.

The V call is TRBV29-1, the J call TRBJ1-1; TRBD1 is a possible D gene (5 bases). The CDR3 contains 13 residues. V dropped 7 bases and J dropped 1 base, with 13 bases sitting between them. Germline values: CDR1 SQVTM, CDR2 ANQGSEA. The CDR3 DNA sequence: TGCAGCGCTGGGTTAGGGGAGAACACTGAAGCTTTCTTT. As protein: CSAGLGENTEAFF.

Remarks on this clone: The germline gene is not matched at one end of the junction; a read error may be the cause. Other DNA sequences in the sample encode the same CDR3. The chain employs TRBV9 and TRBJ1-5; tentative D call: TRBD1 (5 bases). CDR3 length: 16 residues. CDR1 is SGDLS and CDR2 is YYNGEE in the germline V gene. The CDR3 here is CASSVGQGDSNQPQHF. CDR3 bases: TGCGCCAGCAGCGTCGGGCAGGGTGATAGCAATCAGCCCCAGCATTTT. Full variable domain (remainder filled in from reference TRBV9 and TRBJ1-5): DSGVTQTPKHLITATGQRVTLRCSPRSGDLSVYWYQQSLDQGLQFLIQYYNGEERAKGNILERFSAQQFPDLHSELNLSSLELGDSALYFCASSVGQGDSNQPQHFGDGTRLSIL.

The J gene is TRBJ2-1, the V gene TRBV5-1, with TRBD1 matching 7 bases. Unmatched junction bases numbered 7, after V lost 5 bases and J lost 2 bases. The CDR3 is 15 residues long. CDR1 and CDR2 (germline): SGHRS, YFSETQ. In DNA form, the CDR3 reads TGCGCCAGCAGTCGGGACAGCCTAACCTACAATGAGCAGTTCTTC. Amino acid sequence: CASSRDSLTYNEQFF.

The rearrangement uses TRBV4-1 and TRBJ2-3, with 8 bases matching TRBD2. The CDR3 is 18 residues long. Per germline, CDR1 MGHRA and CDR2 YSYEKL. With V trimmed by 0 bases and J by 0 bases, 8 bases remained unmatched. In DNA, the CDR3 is TGCGCCAGCAGCCAAGATCAAGGGCTAGCGGGTAGCACAGATACGCAGTATTTT. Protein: CASSQDQGLAGSTDTQYF.

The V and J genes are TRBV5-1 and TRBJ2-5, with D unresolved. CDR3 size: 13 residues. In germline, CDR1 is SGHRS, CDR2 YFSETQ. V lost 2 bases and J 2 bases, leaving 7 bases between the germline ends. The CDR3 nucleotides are TGCGCCAGCAGCTTCAGAGCGCAAGAGACCCAGTACTTC. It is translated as CASSFRAQETQYF.